Reported below is one TCR beta chain. The specificity of this receptor is unknown. The sample holds no much larger clone one base away, and base qualities are not on file. This entry belongs to a study of blood T cell repertoires in COVID-19 (TCRdb year 2020). With regard to the full study: The collaborator samples originated in the United States, Italy and Spain and spanned the acute and convalescent phases of COVID-19. The material from the prospective study consisted of cDNA or gDNA derived from T cells, B-cell-depleted T cells, or PBMCs. Subjects who had been exposed to COVID-19, were actively infected with it, or had recovered from it provided the deeply sampled blood TCRbeta repertoires that made up the dataset. A freely available public database, intended as a resource for researchers studying the immune response to SARS-CoV-2, is where the repertoires were released. The samples were drawn from two sources: the first 160 participants of the ongoing ImmuneRACE study, and 1,000 to 1,500 subjects contributed by 6 global collaborators. The sample metadata nearly always contained a de-identified subject ID, COVID-19 status, age in years and sex. HLA class I and class II types, where available, came from metadata supplied by the sample provider rather than from assay-based typing. The investigation overall reported the following: Clinical and demographic metadata were provided uncurated, with the amount varying by source and participant.

TCRbeta CDR3 regions were amplified from genomic DNA by means of the immunoSEQ Assay, a bias-controlled multiplex PCR. As for the original processing: The number of nucleated cells in each sample was estimated from the amplification of reference gene primers within the assay. To quantify the absolute abundance of each unique TCRbeta CDR3 rearrangement, sequence reads were collapsed and filtered. For each sample, productive Simpson clonality was calculated as the square root of Simpson's diversity index over productive rearrangements. In its TCRdb copy, this immuneACCESS table keeps in-frame sequences only and misses some clones. Where compared with another copy, unresolved V genes explain less than half of these, and the others have no known cause. V and J calls and clone size are given by that table; D and trimming were obtained from the DNA. The table for this sample lists under 200,000 clones; approximately 80% of them were counted only once. In total, the top ten clones hold 1.5% of the sample.

Whole blood was collected in K2EDTA tubes by collaborating institutions according to the institutions' own protocols. Collaborator samples were shipped for TCRbeta analysis as frozen whole blood, isolated PBMCs, or DNA extracted from either sample type. Trimmed from V: 0 bases; trimmed from J: 7 bases; junction bases lacking a gene match: 3. The CDR3 spans 14 residues, from the cysteine through the phenylalanine. Of the read, only the CDR3 DNA is kept; its 42 bases are in frame from base 1. Based on the germline V gene, the CDR1 and CDR2 sequences are SGHVS and FQNEAQ. The TCR was taken from a human donor in a cohort sampled during active COVID-19. The sample consisted of peripheral blood. The chain couples TRBV7-8 to TRBJ1-5; the central 7 bases match TRBD1. For the CDR3, the sequence is CASSLADREQPQHF. Here is the DNA: TGTGCCAGCAGCTTAGCCGACAGGGAGCAGCCCCAGCATTTT.